This TCR beta chain is from a study of T cell responses to AZD1222 COVID-19 vaccine. Details on this clone: No antigen is known for it.

Produced via immunoSEQ multiplex PCR; TCRdb's table is partial and in-frame only. The sample consists of 150,000 to 200,000 clones, around 94% of them appearing once. General study findings and limits: Recipients of two AZD1222 doses showed rising Spike-specific TCR breadth and depth.

This clonotype originated in an adult in good health. The material was peripheral blood, obtained on day 0 of AZD1222 vaccination.

CDR3 protein: CASILGGGTEAFF. The CDR3 DNA follows: TGTGCCAGCATCCTGGGAGGGGGCACTGAAGCTTTCTTT. This sequence joins TRBV5-4 and TRBJ1-1; possibly TRBD1 for D (6 bases). With 6 bases removed from V and 4 bases from J, the gap between germline ends came to 13 bases. CDR1 SGHNT and CDR2 YYREEE come from the germline V gene (reference sequence). This CDR3 spans 13 amino acids.